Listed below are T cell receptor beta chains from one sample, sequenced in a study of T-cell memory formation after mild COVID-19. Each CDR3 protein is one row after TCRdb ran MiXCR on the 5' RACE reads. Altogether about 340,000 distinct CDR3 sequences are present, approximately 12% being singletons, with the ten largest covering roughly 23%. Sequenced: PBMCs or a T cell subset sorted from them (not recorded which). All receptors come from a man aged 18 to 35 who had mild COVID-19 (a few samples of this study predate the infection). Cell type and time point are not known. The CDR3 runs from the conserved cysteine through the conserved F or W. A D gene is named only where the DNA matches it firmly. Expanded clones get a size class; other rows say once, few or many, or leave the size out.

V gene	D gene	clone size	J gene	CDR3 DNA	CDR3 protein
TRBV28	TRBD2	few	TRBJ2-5	TGTGCCAGCAGTTTACCTAGCGGGGGACAAGAGACCCAGTACTTC	CASSLPSGGQETQYF
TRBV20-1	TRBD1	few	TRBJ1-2	TGCAGTGCTGGGGGACAGGGGGCAAACTATGGCTACACCTTC	CSAGGQGANYGYTF
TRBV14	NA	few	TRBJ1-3	TGTGCCAGCAGCCGCAGGGGAAACACCATATATTTT	CASSRRGNTIYF
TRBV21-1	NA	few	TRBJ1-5	TGTGCCAGCAGCGTCCTTGTCAGGGGTGTGTGCTGCAATCAGCCCCAGCATTTT	CASSVLVRGVCCNQPQHF
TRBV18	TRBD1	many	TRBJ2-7	TGTGCCAGCTCATCCGGGACAGGGAGCTACGAGCAGTACTTC	CASSSGTGSYEQYF
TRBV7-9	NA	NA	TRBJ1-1	TGTGCCAGCAGCTCCTCCGGGACGGCCAACACTGAAGCTTTCTTT	CASSSSGTANTEAFF
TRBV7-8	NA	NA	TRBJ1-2	TGTGCCAGCAGCCACAGGAACTATGGCTACACCTTC	CASSHRNYGYTF
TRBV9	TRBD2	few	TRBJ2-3	TGTGCCAGCAGCGGAGGGACTAGCGGACCAGATACGCAGTATTTT	CASSGGTSGPDTQYF
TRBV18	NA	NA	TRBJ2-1	TGTGCCAGCTCCAACGACGGGGGCTCCGGACAGTTCTTC	CASSNDGGSGQFF
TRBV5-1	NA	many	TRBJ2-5	TGCGCCAGCAGCTTTGGTCTAGCCCACACCAATCCCAGGGAGACCCAGTACTTC	CASSFGLAHTNPRETQYF
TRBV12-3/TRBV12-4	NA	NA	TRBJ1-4	TGTGCCAGCAGTTACTATGAAAAACTGTTTTTT	CASSYYEKLFF
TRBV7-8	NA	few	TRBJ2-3	TGTGCCAGCAGCCTGCCCTTGGTCACAGATACGCAGTATTTT	CASSLPLVTDTQYF
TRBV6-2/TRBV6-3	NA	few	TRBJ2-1	TGTGCCAGCAGTTACACCCGACTCTATGAGCAGTTCTTC	CASSYTRLYEQFF
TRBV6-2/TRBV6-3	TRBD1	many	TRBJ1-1	TGTGCCAGCAGACTACTTACAGGGGCTGAAGCTTTCTTT	CASRLLTGAEAFF
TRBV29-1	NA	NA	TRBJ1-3	TGCATCGTTGTGTCAGGGCCTGGAAACACCATATATTTT	CIVVSGPGNTIYF
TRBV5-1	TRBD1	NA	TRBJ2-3	TGCGCCAGCAGCCCGGACAGGGGTTATACGCAGTATTTT	CASSPDRGYTQYF
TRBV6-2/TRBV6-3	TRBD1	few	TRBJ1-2	TGTGCCAGCGAGGGACAGCTCTATGGCTACACCTTC	CASEGQLYGYTF
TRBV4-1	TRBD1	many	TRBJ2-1	TGCGCCAGCAGCATGAGACAGGGGGGATACAATGAGCAGTTCTTC	CASSMRQGGYNEQFF
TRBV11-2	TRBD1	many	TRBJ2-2	TGTGCCAGCAGACCAGGACAGGGCGCCGGGGAGCTGTTTTTT	CASRPGQGAGELFF
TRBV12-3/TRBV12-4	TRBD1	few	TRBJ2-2	TGTGCCAGCAGCCTCCCTGACAGGGTCCCCGGGGAGCTGTTTTTT	CASSLPDRVPGELFF
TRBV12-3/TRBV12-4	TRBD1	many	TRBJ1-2	TGTGCCAGCAGTTTACGGACAGGCTATGGCTACACCTTC	CASSLRTGYGYTF
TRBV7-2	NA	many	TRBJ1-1	TGTGCCAGCAGCTTACGAGTGGGTAACACTGAAGCTTTCTTT	CASSLRVGNTEAFF
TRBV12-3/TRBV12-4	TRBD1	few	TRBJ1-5	TGTGCCAGCAGTTTAGAGGGGGCCAAGTTGTCCCAGCATTTT	CASSLEGAKLSQHF
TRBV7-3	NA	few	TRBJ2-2	TGTGCCAGCAGCGATCAGTGGGGGGAGCTGTTTTTT	CASSDQWGELFF
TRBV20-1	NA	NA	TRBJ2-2	TGCAGTGCTAGGCTAGGTTCCGGGGAGCTGTTTTTT	CSARLGSGELFF
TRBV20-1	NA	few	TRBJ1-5	TGCAGTGCCGCTAGGGATTTCAATCAGCCCCAGCATTTT	CSAARDFNQPQHF
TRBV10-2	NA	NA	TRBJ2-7	TGCGCCAGCCGGGACGTCGGCTACGAGCAGTACTTC	CASRDVGYEQYF
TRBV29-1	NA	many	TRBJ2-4	TGCAGCGTTGTCACTCGGGACATTCAGTACTTC	CSVVTRDIQYF
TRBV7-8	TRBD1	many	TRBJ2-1	TGTGCCAGCAGCCCCCTCCGGGACAGGGTCTACAATGAGCAGTTCTTC	CASSPLRDRVYNEQFF
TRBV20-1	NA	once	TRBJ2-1	TGCAGTGTTCCCCCAGCCTACAATGAGCAGTTCTTC	CSVPPAYNEQFF
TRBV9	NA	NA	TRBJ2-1	TGTGCCAGCAGCGAGGACAATTACAATGAGCAGTTCTTC	CASSEDNYNEQFF
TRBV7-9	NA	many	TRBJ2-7	TGTGCCAGCAGCTTTACCCGACTTAGCTCCTACGAGCAGTACTTC	CASSFTRLSSYEQYF
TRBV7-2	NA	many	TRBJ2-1	TGTGCCAGCAGCCCCATTCGGGGCGGGGAGCAGTTCTTC	CASSPIRGGEQFF
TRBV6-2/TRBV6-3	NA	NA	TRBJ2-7	TGTGCCAGCAGTTACGGGGGGGGCCACCGGTACGAGCAGTACTTC	CASSYGGGHRYEQYF
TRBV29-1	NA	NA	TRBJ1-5	TGCAGCGGGGCTTCGGGACCGGATCAGCCCCAGCATTTT	CSGASGPDQPQHF
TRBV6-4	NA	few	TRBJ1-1	TGTGCCAGCAGTTCCCCCATCCGGGGAGATATGAACACTGAAGCTTTCTTT	CASSSPIRGDMNTEAFF
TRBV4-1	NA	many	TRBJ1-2	TGCGCCAGCAGCTTTCAGAGGGACTATGGCTACACCTTC	CASSFQRDYGYTF
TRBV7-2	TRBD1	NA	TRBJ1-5	TGTGCCAGCAGCCCCAGGGGGGGGGGGAATCAGCCCCAGCATTTT	CASSPRGGGNQPQHF
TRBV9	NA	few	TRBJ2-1	TGTGCCAGCAGCAGGGACCCGGGAAACAATGAGCAGTTCTTC	CASSRDPGNNEQFF
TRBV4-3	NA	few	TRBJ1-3	TGCGCCAGCAGCCAAGACCGACAGAGCTCTGGAAACACCATATATTTT	CASSQDRQSSGNTIYF
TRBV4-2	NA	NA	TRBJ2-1	TGTGCCAGCAGCCAACGGACAAGAAATGAGCAGTTCTTC	CASSQRTRNEQFF